The 8 T cell receptor beta chains reported below all come from one sample, sequenced in a study. Each CDR3 protein is one row after TCRdb ran MiXCR on the 5' RACE reads. This sample has over 30,000 distinct CDR3 sequences, with roughly 24% found just once. Sequencing was done on a sample of naive CD4+ T cells sorted from a lymph node. Stated subset: naive CD4+ T cells, CD4+CD45RA+CD25-. All receptors come from a female donor with breast cancer.

In its sample, this clonotype is medium-sized. For the CDR3, the DNA is TGCAGTGCTCATGACAGGGAAGATCAGCCCCAGCATTTT. It translates to CSAHDREDQPQHF. The rearrangement links TRBV20-1 to TRBJ1-5; 7 bases align to TRBD1. Unmatched junction bases numbered 6, after V lost 5 bases and J lost 5 bases. The germline V gene has CDR1 DFQATT and CDR2 SNEGSKA (reference sequence). The CDR3 contains 13 residues.

This clonotype was seen more than once but under ten times. This chain connects TRBV12-3 or TRBV12-4 to TRBJ1-2; 7 nucleotides align to TRBD1. The CDR3 covers 14 residues. After removal of 6 bases from V and 5 bases from J, the junction contained 9 bases not matched to a gene. The CDR3 DNA sequence: TGTGCCAGCAGCCGGGACAGCCAGCTATATGGCTACACCTTC. It translates to CASSRDSQLYGYTF.

The chain uses TRBV29-1 and TRBJ2-1; TRBD1 matches 9 bases. Germline lookup yields CDR1 SQVTM and CDR2 ANQGSEA. There are 15 residues in the CDR3. The V segment lost 4 bases and the J segment 5 bases; nucleotides outside the gene matches: 9. CDR3 DNA sequence: TGCAGCGTTGCCGCCGGGACAGGGACTAACAATGAGCAGTTCTTC. Its protein product is CSVAAGTGTNNEQFF.

The J gene is TRBJ1-1, the V gene TRBV12-3 or TRBV12-4; D is possibly TRBD1 (6 bases). Trimming took 3 bases from V and 6 from J, leaving 20 bases between them. The CDR3 totals 16 residues. The CDR3 DNA reads as TGTGCCAGCAGTTTCGGGCAGGGGCGAGTTAAACCTGAAGCTTTCTTT. It yields the protein CASSFGQGRVKPEAFF.

This clonotype was detected a few times. The chain couples TRBV7-3 to TRBJ2-1, with TRBD2 matching over 7 bases. The V gene's germline CDR1 is SGHTA and CDR2 FQGTGA. V dropped 1 base and J dropped 8; count of bases not matched to a gene: 5. The CDR3 consists of 14 residues. The CDR3 reads CASSLKRDGDEQFF. In nucleotides, the CDR3 is TGTGCCAGCAGCTTAAAGCGGGACGGCGATGAGCAGTTCTTC.

This clonotype was seen many times. The chain has TRBV9 and TRBJ2-1, with a tentative D call TRBD2 (5 bases). CDR3 length: 12 residues. Germline assignment: CDR1 SGDLS and CDR2 YYNGEE. Trimming cost V 4 bases and J 6 bases, with 8 bases left between them. CDR3 coding DNA: TGTGCCAGCAGCCTAGCCGCCAATGAGCAGTTCTTC. It encodes CASSLAANEQFF.

The V and J genes are TRBV6-5 and TRBJ2-3; 7 nucleotides match TRBD2. Trimming took 8 bases from V and 7 from J; bases not matched to a gene: 9. CDR1 and CDR2 (germline): MNHEY, SVGAGI. CDR3 size: 13 residues. The CDR3 spells CASRLAVTYTQYF. The CDR3 coding sequence is TGTGCCAGCCGGCTAGCGGTCACGTATACGCAGTATTTT.

As regards this clonotype: One junction end disagrees with the germline gene, perhaps due to a read error. The chain links TRBV4-1 to TRBJ2-1; TRBD2 aligns across 10 bases. From germline, CDR1 is MGHRA and CDR2 YSYEKL. The CDR3 has 16 amino acids. The CDR3 DNA is TGCGCCAGCAGCCGGGGGCAAGCGGGAGGGGGCGATGAGCGGTTCTTC. It is translated as CASSRGQAGGGDERFF.